This TCR beta chain is drawn from a study of T cell repertoires in cytomegalovirus infection. Study-wide results and caveats: Ex vivo, HLA-C-restricted CMV-specific TCR beta clonotypes prevailed over the rest of the response.

With regard to this clonotype: Its antigen is unknown.

One entry per CDR3 protein, called by TCRdb with MiXCR from the reads. The sample carries 700,000 to 850,000 distinct CDR3 sequences, over 25% recorded once. The CDR3 spans 17 residues. Germline assignment: CDR1 LNHDA and CDR2 SQIVND (reference sequence). The V segment lost 1 base and the J segment 5 bases; nucleotides outside the gene matches: 9. Source: cultured CD8+ T cells from PBMCs, taken from culture after CMV antigen stimulation. This receptor was identified in a human donor in good health (CMV status not recorded). Some clones in this sample may be carry-over from other donors' samples. The chain joins TRBV19 to TRBJ2-2, with 8 nucleotides matching TRBD2. CDR3 bases: TGTGCCAGTAGTATAGCGGGAGGGACACCAAAAACCGGGGAGCTGTTTTTT. Translation gives CASSIAGGTPKTGELFF.